The rows below give T cell receptor beta chains drawn from one sample of a study of T-cell memory formation after mild COVID-19. One entry per CDR3 protein results from TCRdb running MiXCR on the 5' RACE reads. The repertoire holds about 150,000 distinct CDR3 sequences, with about 5.5% as singletons. The sequencing sample was made of PBMCs or a T cell subset sorted from them (not recorded which). The receptors originated from an adult woman who had mild COVID-19 (a few samples of this study predate the infection). Cell type and time point are not known. The CDR3 runs from the conserved cysteine through the conserved F or W. The D gene is left open where the match is weak. Some rows have no size entry. The others give once, few or many, or a class for an expanded clone.

v_call: TRBV11-3
clone_size: many
j_call: TRBJ1-1
d_call: NA
cdr3_nt: TGTGCCAGCAGCTCAAACGGGGGAATAAACACTGAAGCTTTCTTT
cdr3_aa: CASSSNGGINTEAFF

v_call: TRBV20-1
clone_size: few
j_call: TRBJ2-2
d_call: TRBD2
cdr3_nt: TGCAGTGCTAGGATGCCGGGACTAGCGGGTACCGGGGAGCTGTTTTTT
cdr3_aa: CSARMPGLAGTGELFF

v_call: TRBV12-3/TRBV12-4
clone_size: few
j_call: TRBJ1-2
d_call: NA
cdr3_nt: TGTGCCAGCAGTTTGAGGTGGAGGGACCTCACTGATGGCTACACCTTC
cdr3_aa: CASSLRWRDLTDGYTF

v_call: TRBV12-3/TRBV12-4
clone_size: many
j_call: TRBJ1-1
d_call: NA
cdr3_nt: TGTGCCAGCAGTTTCAGGGTGGCCACTGAAGCTTTCTTT
cdr3_aa: CASSFRVATEAFF

v_call: TRBV29-1
clone_size: many
j_call: TRBJ2-1
d_call: NA
cdr3_nt: TGCAGCGTTGACATGGGGCGGAGGGGCGATGAGCAGTTCTTC
cdr3_aa: CSVDMGRRGDEQFF

v_call: TRBV29-1
clone_size: many
j_call: TRBJ2-3
d_call: NA
cdr3_nt: TGCAGCGTAGTACTAGTTATTGGGTACCCAGATACGCAGTATTTT
cdr3_aa: CSVVLVIGYPDTQYF

v_call: TRBV20-1
clone_size: many
j_call: TRBJ2-2
d_call: TRBD2
cdr3_nt: TGCAGTGCTAGAGCCCGACTAGCGGGCACCGGGGAGCTGTTTTTT
cdr3_aa: CSARARLAGTGELFF

v_call: TRBV13
clone_size: many
j_call: TRBJ2-7
d_call: NA
cdr3_nt: TGTGCCAGCAGCGGGAGAGGGACGGCGACCTACGAGCAGTACTTC
cdr3_aa: CASSGRGTATYEQYF

v_call: TRBV6-2/TRBV6-3
clone_size: few
j_call: TRBJ1-1
d_call: TRBD1
cdr3_nt: TGTGCCAGCACCCAGTGGGGGGACAGCATTTCTGAAGCTTTCTTT
cdr3_aa: CASTQWGDSISEAFF

v_call: TRBV14
clone_size: few
j_call: TRBJ2-1
d_call: TRBD2
cdr3_nt: TGTGCCAGCAGCCAAGGTCCGGCGGCTAGCGGGCCACCGTACAATGAGCAGTTCTTC
cdr3_aa: CASSQGPAASGPPYNEQFF

v_call: TRBV5-1
clone_size: NA
j_call: TRBJ1-2
d_call: NA
cdr3_nt: TGCGCCAGCAGCTTGGGGACAGACTATGGCTACACCTTC
cdr3_aa: CASSLGTDYGYTF

v_call: TRBV25-1
clone_size: few
j_call: TRBJ1-4
d_call: NA
cdr3_nt: TGTGCCAGTACCCGACCCGCAGGAGGAAATGAAAAACTGTTTTTT
cdr3_aa: CASTRPAGGNEKLFF

v_call: TRBV18
clone_size: few
j_call: TRBJ1-6
d_call: NA
cdr3_nt: TGTGCCAGCTCACCCCAGGCGGATTCACCCCTCCACTTT
cdr3_aa: CASSPQADSPLHF

v_call: TRBV6-5
clone_size: many
j_call: TRBJ1-5
d_call: TRBD1
cdr3_nt: TGTGCCAGCAGTCAGGACAGGGTGAACAATCAGCCCCAGCATTTT
cdr3_aa: CASSQDRVNNQPQHF

v_call: TRBV3-1
clone_size: few
j_call: TRBJ2-1
d_call: NA
cdr3_nt: TGTGCCAGCAGCCAAGTGGGACTTTGGCAGTTCTTC
cdr3_aa: CASSQVGLWQFF

v_call: TRBV5-1
clone_size: many
j_call: TRBJ2-3
d_call: NA
cdr3_nt: TGCGCCAGCAGCCTAGACACCCCGGCAGATACGCAGTATTTT
cdr3_aa: CASSLDTPADTQYF

v_call: TRBV11-2
clone_size: few
j_call: TRBJ2-7
d_call: NA
cdr3_nt: TGTGCCAGCAGCTCCCAGGGGTCGAGCGCAGGCCAGCAGTACTTC
cdr3_aa: CASSSQGSSAGQQYF

v_call: TRBV7-9
clone_size: many
j_call: TRBJ2-5
d_call: NA
cdr3_nt: TGTGCCAGCAGTCAAACAGGGCTCGGGGAGACCCAGTACTTC
cdr3_aa: CASSQTGLGETQYF

v_call: TRBV5-1
clone_size: many
j_call: TRBJ1-5
d_call: NA
cdr3_nt: TGCGCCAGCAGCTTGGGCCAAGACAATCAGCCCCAGCATTTT
cdr3_aa: CASSLGQDNQPQHF

v_call: TRBV7-2
clone_size: NA
j_call: TRBJ2-3
d_call: TRBD1
cdr3_nt: TGTGCCAGCAGCGCACGGACAGGGGGACGCACAGATACGCAGTATTTT
cdr3_aa: CASSARTGGRTDTQYF

v_call: TRBV18
clone_size: NA
j_call: TRBJ1-1
d_call: TRBD1
cdr3_nt: TGTGCCAGCTCAACGGGACAGGACACTGAAGCTTTCTTT
cdr3_aa: CASSTGQDTEAFF